These 19 T cell receptor beta chains originate from one sample sequenced in a study of T cells in women clearing cervical HPV infection. Only in-frame clones appear in the TCRdb table, and some are missing; sequencing was by immunoSEQ multiplex PCR. This repertoire includes 20,000 to 30,000 clones. Sequencing was performed on blood buffy coat. Receptor source: a woman aged 18 to 75 with a cervical HPV16 infection that either progressed to CIN3+ or cleared (not recorded which).

The CDR3 loop reads CASSYSMSADASYEQYF. The covered CDR3 bases are TGTGCCAGCAGTTACTCGATGTCAGCGGATGCCTCATACGAG. The V call is TRBV6-2 or TRBV6-3, the J call TRBJ2-7, with TRBD2 as a possible D gene (5 bases). The CDR3 extends 3 residues past the end of the read, so its final part is completed from the germline J gene. The CDR3 contains 17 residues. Trimming cost V 0 bases and J 4 bases, with 19 bases left between them. The germline V gene encodes CDR1 MNHEY and CDR2 SVGEGT.

About this clone itself: The CDR3 end falls 3 residues outside the read, so it is completed with the germline J gene. The chain employs TRBV2 and TRBJ2-2; TRBD2 matches 7 bases. CDR1 is SNHLY and CDR2 is FYNNEI in the germline V gene. The length of the CDR3 is 16 residues. CDR3 in amino acids: CASSLVGRAGANVLFF. CDR3 bases read: TGTGCCAGCAGCCTTGTGGGGAGGGCTGGGGCCAACGTG.

As concerns this clone: The CDR3 end is not reached by the read, which stops 3 residues before it; the germline J gene fills it in. This chain links TRBV28 with TRBJ2-1, with 8 positions matching TRBD2. V dropped 6 bases and J dropped 2; count of bases not matched to a gene: 6. The CDR3 length is 15 residues. CDR1 and CDR2 (germline): MDHEN, SYDVKM. The CDR3 DNA, read in part, is TGTGCCAGCAGGCACGCGGGACTAGCCTACAATGAG. This sequence encodes CASRHAGLAYNE. The entire CDR3 protein reads CASRHAGLAYNEQFF.

A note on this clone: The read terminates 3 residues ahead of where the CDR3 ends, so the germline J gene completes it. The rearrangement joins TRBV7-9 to TRBJ2-3, with 8 nucleotides matching TRBD2. The junction had 8 bases not matched to a gene; V was cut back by 5 bases and J by 4 bases. Looked up from germline, CDR1 is SEHNR and CDR2 is FQNEAQ (reference sequence). The CDR3 consists of 15 residues. The DNA read from the CDR3 is TGTGCCAGCAGCGTGGAAGCGGGAGTGGCAGATACG. Translation gives CASSVEAGVADT. The CDR3 as a whole reads CASSVEAGVADTQYF.

Of note for this clone: The CDR3 is cut off 3 residues early in the read; its end comes from the germline J gene. The gene calls are TRBV20-1 and TRBJ2-3; 7 nucleotides line up with TRBD2. V was clipped by 2 bases and J by 6 bases; unmatched bases: 11. Germline V gene data show CDR1 as DFQATT and CDR2 as SNEGSKA (reference sequence). This CDR3 region has 15 residues. The DNA read from the CDR3 is TGCAGTGCTAGACCCTTTAGCGGGTCGACTGATACG. Translated: CSARPFSGSTDT. The complete CDR3 reads CSARPFSGSTDTQYF.

Regarding this clone: The read finishes 3 residues shy of the CDR3 end, and the germline J gene is used to complete it. The chain uses TRBV19 and TRBJ2-7; 10 nucleotides align to TRBD2. CDR1 and CDR2 (germline): LNHDA, SQIVND (reference sequence). This CDR3 spans 14 amino acids. Losses at the gene ends were 7 bases for V and 4 bases for J; bases not matched to a gene: 7. The CDR3 is CASTSLAGPYEQYF. CDR3 DNA (partial): TGTGCCAGTACCTCACTAGCGGGACCGTACGAG.

As regards this clone: The read gets to within 3 residues of the CDR3 end, and the germline J gene fills in the rest. This chain uses TRBV7-8 with TRBJ1-1; 7 bases match TRBD1. The V segment lost 3 bases and the J segment 0 bases; nucleotides outside the gene matches: 10. The germline gives CDR1 SGHVS, CDR2 FQNEAQ. The CDR3 loop spans 17 amino acids. The CDR3 loop reads CASSFTGTANMNTEAFF. The CDR3 DNA, read in part, is TGTGCCAGCAGCTTTACCGGGACAGCCAATATGAACACTGAA.

As concerns this clone: Read data end 3 residues before the CDR3 end; the end is taken from the germline J gene. This chain joins TRBV3-1 (or the pseudogene TRBV3-2) and TRBJ2-3; the match to TRBD2 covers 11 bases. J was trimmed by 4 bases and V by 0 bases; bases with no gene match: 3. This CDR3 is built from 16 residues. Per germline, CDR1 LGHDT and CDR2 YNNKEL (reference sequence). The CDR3 is CASSQDGTSGPDTQYF. CDR3 DNA (partial): TGTGCCAGCAGCCAAGATGGGACTAGCGGTCCAGATACG.

In the case of this clone: The read ends 3 residues before the CDR3 terminus; that terminus is restored from the germline J gene. V gene TRBV5-1 combines with J gene TRBJ2-3; D uncertain. This CDR3 contains 12 residues. Germline assignment: CDR1 SGHRS and CDR2 YFSETQ. V lost 2 bases and J 4 bases, leaving 5 bases between the germline ends. CDR3 sequence reads: CASSFVSDTQYF. CDR3 DNA, as far as it was read: TGCGCCAGCAGCTTCGTCTCAGATACG.

As for this clone: Read sequence stops 3 residues before the CDR3 end, and the germline J gene provides the missing end. The chain links TRBV10-3 to TRBJ2-7; tentatively, D is TRBD1 (5 bases). CDR1 is ENHRY, CDR2 SYGVKD, per germline. Trimming removed 8 bases at V and 6 bases at J, with 20 bases between. The CDR3 is 14 residues long. The CDR3 sequence: CAIGRGQSVAEQYF. The CDR3 DNA, read in part, is TGTGCCATCGGAAGGGGTCAGTCCGTTGCCGAG.

As for this clone: Read coverage stops 3 residues before the CDR3 terminus; the germline J gene supplies the remainder. V gene TRBV20-1 combines with J gene TRBJ2-7; 9 bases line up with TRBD2. The CDR3 runs 15 residues. The ends lost 5 bases at V and 2 bases at J; junction bases unmatched: 10. CDR1 is DFQATT, CDR2 SNEGSKA, per germline (reference sequence). The CDR3 is CSAPATSGQAYEQYF. The DNA read from the CDR3 is TGCAGTGCTCCTGCGACTAGCGGTCAAGCCTACGAG.

CDR3 protein: CASSHSGTGGSPLFF. The CDR3 DNA, read in part, is TGTGCCAGCAGCCACTCCGGGACAGGGGGTTCACCA. This chain joins TRBV14 and TRBJ1-4, with 11 positions matching TRBD1. With the read ending 3 residues before the CDR3 end, the germline J gene is used to fill in that end. Germline loops: CDR1 SGHDN, CDR2 FVKESK. The CDR3 loop spans 15 amino acids.

As to this clone: The CDR3 end is not reached by the read, which stops 3 residues before it; the germline J gene fills it in. The chain uses TRBV5-1 and TRBJ2-7; 8 bases map to TRBD1. CDR3 length equals 14 residues. V lost 3 bases and J lost 3; bases outside the gene matches: 5. The germline V gene encodes CDR1 SGHRS and CDR2 YFSETQ. The CDR3: CASSYGTGNYEQYF. CDR3 DNA, as far as it was read: TGCGCCAGCAGCTACGGGACAGGAAACTACGAG.

With respect to this clone: Read data end 3 residues before the CDR3 end; the end is taken from the germline J gene. The chain joins TRBV7-9 to TRBJ1-4; no reliable D call. This CDR3 contains 15 residues. Looked up from germline, CDR1 is SEHNR and CDR2 is FQNEAQ (reference sequence). The V and J ends lost 5 bases and 6 bases respectively, with 16 bases between them. Partial CDR3 DNA: TGTGCCAGCAGCCGACCTGTAGGGCAACATGAAAAA. It translates to CASSRPVGQHEK. The full CDR3 protein reads CASSRPVGQHEKLFF.

On this clone itself: The missing CDR3 end, 3 residues past where the read stops, is filled in from the germline J gene. The chain employs TRBV20-1 and TRBJ1-4; tentative D call: TRBD1 (6 bases). The CDR3 totals 15 residues. Trimming cost V 0 bases and J 8 bases, with 16 bases left between them. Germline V CDR1 and CDR2: DFQATT, SNEGSKA (reference sequence). CDR3 bases read: TGCAGTGCTAGAGATCCGGTGGGGGCCGGGGAAAAA. Translated, it gives CSARDPVGAGEK. From start to end, the CDR3 is CSARDPVGAGEKLFF.

As regards this clone: The read finishes 3 residues shy of the CDR3 end, and the germline J gene is used to complete it. The same CDR3 arises from other DNA sequences in this sample as well. The gene calls are TRBV14 and TRBJ1-2; maybe TRBD1 (6 bases). The CDR3 contains 14 residues. V was cut by 5 bases and J by 4 bases, with 14 bases left in between. Germline V gene lookup returns CDR1 SGHDN and CDR2 FVKESK. The covered CDR3 bases are TGTGCCAGCAGCGGACGGGGGGCGGCCTATGGC. It translates to CASSGRGAAYG. In full, the CDR3 is CASSGRGAAYGYTF.

A remark on this clone: The sequence runs out 3 residues before the end of the CDR3; the remainder is reconstructed from the germline J gene. This sequence joins TRBV7-3 and TRBJ2-3; D remains ambiguous. CDR3 length: 14 residues. Between the trimmed V and J ends, which lost 5 bases and 6 bases, there was a span of 15 bases. CDR1 is SGHTA and CDR2 is FQGTGA in the germline V gene. Partial CDR3 DNA: TGTGCCAGCAGCCCAACCCACTCTACGGATACG. Protein product: CASSPTHSTDT. The whole CDR3 protein reads CASSPTHSTDTQYF.

The CDR3 loop is CASSEGQGSGKNIQYF. The sequenced part of the CDR3 DNA is TGTGCCAGCAGTGAAGGACAGGGTTCGGGCAAAAACATT. The chain carries TRBV6-1 and TRBJ2-4; 7 nucleotides align to TRBD1. The CDR3 is cut off 3 residues early in the read; its end comes from the germline J gene. V lost 1 base and J lost 3; bases outside the gene matches: 6. This CDR3 is built from 16 residues. Germline V CDR1 and CDR2: MNHNS, SASEGT.

Regarding this clone: Coverage ceases 3 residues before the CDR3 finishes, and the germline J gene fills in the end. This chain uses TRBV14 with TRBJ2-2, with 8 bases matching TRBD2. This CDR3 is built from 19 residues. Germline V CDR1 and CDR2: SGHDN, FVKESK. The CDR3 loop is CASSLLDTRVAGTNEKLFF. Partial CDR3 DNA: TGTGCCAGCAGCCTATTAGACACCCGGGTAGCGGGGACTAATGAAAAG.